This entry describes one T cell receptor beta chain. What it recognizes is unknown. Sample-barcoded 5' priming and a J-beta primer mix drove a second PCR of about 6 to 11 cycles. A single record per CDR3 protein comes from TCRdb applying MiXCR to the 5' RACE reads. The sample consists of about 1 million distinct CDR3 sequences, under 55% of them appearing once. The entry originates in a study of blood T cells in healthy people across ages. Study-level results: Among T cells, TCR beta diversity per million cells dropped roughly linearly as age rose.

Peripheral blood from each donor was collected in a volume of about 10 milliliters. V lost 3 bases and J lost 3; bases outside the gene matches: 6. CDR3 length: 15 amino acids. Germline CDR1 and CDR2: SGDLS and YYNGEE. This clonotype was obtained from a woman aged 55-70 years in good health. V and J are TRBV9 and TRBJ1-1, with 9 bases aligning to TRBD1. Sequenced sample: blood. For the CDR3, the DNA is TGTGCCAGCAGCGACGTACAGGGGGCGTACACTGAAGCTTTCTTT. It translates to CASSDVQGAYTEAFF. The variable domain in full, with the rest retrieved from reference TRBV9 and TRBJ1-1, is DSGVTQTPKHLITATGQRVTLRCSPRSGDLSVYWYQQSLDQGLQFLIQYYNGEERAKGNILERFSAQQFPDLHSELNLSSLELGDSALYFCASSDVQGAYTEAFFGQGTRLTVV.